Listed below are T cell receptor beta chains from one sample, sequenced in a study of cytomegalovirus exposure and HLA in healthy donors. Profiled with immunoSEQ multiplex PCR; TCRdb holds only in-frame clones, not every one. The repertoire includes 70,000 or so clones, 94% of them detected once, and about 1.9% sits in the top ten. The sequencing input was PBMCs. Receptors originate from a woman aged 18-35 years in good health and CMV-seropositive. The CDR3 runs from the conserved cysteine through the conserved F or W.

J	V	CDR3
TRBJ2-1	TRBV11-1	CASSSLWAGVAYNEQFF
TRBJ2-5	TRBV6-6	CASSVGETQYF
TRBJ2-7	TRBV19	CASSRTSGGDEQYF
TRBJ1-4	TRBV6-1	CASSPRTAPLSKLFF
TRBJ1-1	TRBV25-1	CASSEWIVGENTEAFF
TRBJ1-1	TRBV20-1	CSAPRNTEAFF
TRBJ2-3	TRBV5-1	CASSLGLAGSTDTQYF
TRBJ1-3	TRBV19	CASKAGLHAAGNTIYF
TRBJ2-7	TRBV30	CAWSPSGYEQYF
TRBJ1-2	TRBV5-1	CASSLQGQNYGYTF
TRBJ1-1	TRBV11-2	CASSLGGGALDTEAFF
TRBJ2-5	TRBV5-4	CASSYLPGQGEETQYF
TRBJ2-7	TRBV6-6	CASSYSPDRSYEQYF
TRBJ2-2	TRBV6-5	CASKPPGLTTGELFF
TRBJ2-7	TRBV27	CASSINGQYEQYF
TRBJ2-7	TRBV18	CASCRAGGDYEQYF
TRBJ2-1	TRBV5-4	CASSPSGGRYNEQFF
TRBJ2-5	TRBV5-1	CASSRGTAQETQYF
TRBJ1-4	TRBV30	CAWSLDRGPEKLFF
TRBJ2-3	TRBV4-3	CASSQGPGVTDTQYF
TRBJ2-1	TRBV4-3	CASSHRLAGGPYNEQFF
TRBJ1-1	TRBV7-9	CASSRGRGSMNTEAFF
TRBJ1-5	TRBV11-2	CASSLDYSNQPQHF
TRBJ1-2	TRBV5-1	CASSLIGGRNYGYTF
TRBJ2-3	TRBV5-6	CASSYGTGTGAPF
TRBJ2-3	TRBV29-1	CSVELADTQYF
TRBJ1-2	TRBV13	CASSLEGNYGYTF
TRBJ2-7	TRBV6-1	CASRGTSGTYEQYF
TRBJ1-1	TRBV4-3	CASSQDYALQNTEAFF
TRBJ1-5	TRBV6-5	CASSPAWGVSQPQHF
TRBJ2-3	TRBV27	CASSSLAADTQYF
TRBJ2-1	TRBV7-3	CASSPQVAGGSGNEQFF
TRBJ2-7	TRBV9	CASSEGTAYEQYF
TRBJ2-1	TRBV30	CAWSPFGTGGYDNEQFF
TRBJ2-7	TRBV19	CASLGQGSREQYF